This entry features one TCR beta chain sequence. This entry belongs to a study of long-term antiretroviral therapy in people with HIV. An immunoSEQ assay, version v3.0, was performed at survey level. The assay was immunoSEQ multiplex PCR, and TCRdb's table has in-frame clones only and misses some. This sample carries around 26,000 clones, about four fifths of them seen once, and the ten largest clones take 5.5%. Germline CDR1 MNHNY, CDR2 SVGAGI (reference sequence). The ends were cut back, 2 bases at V and 4 bases at J, with 14 bases in the middle. This CDR3 contains 15 residues. The clonotype comes from a woman aged 30 to 39 with HIV. The material sequenced was unsorted PBMCs, taken 1.1 years before starting antiretroviral therapy. The chain combines TRBV6-6 with TRBJ1-2, with D possibly being TRBD1 (5 bases). The DNA of the CDR3 is TGTGCCAGCAGTTACGAATTCCAGGGTAGCTATGGCTACACCTTC. As protein: CASSYEFQGSYGYTF.